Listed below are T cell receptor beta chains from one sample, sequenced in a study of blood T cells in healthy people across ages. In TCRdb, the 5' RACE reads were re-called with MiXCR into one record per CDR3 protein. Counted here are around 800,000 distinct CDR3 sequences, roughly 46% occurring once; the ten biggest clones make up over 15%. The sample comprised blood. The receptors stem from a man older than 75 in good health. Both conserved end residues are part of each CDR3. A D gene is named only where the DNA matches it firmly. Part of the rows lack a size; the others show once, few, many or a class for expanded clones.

DNA: TGTGCCAGCAGTCGAGATGGGACAACCTACGAGCAGTACTTC
CDR3: CASSRDGTTYEQYF
size: many
J: TRBJ2-7
D: -
V: TRBV2

DNA: TGTGCCAGCAGCCATAAGGGTCTTTTGGGGCCCTACGAGCAGTACTTC
CDR3: CASSHKGLLGPYEQYF
size: -
J: TRBJ2-7
D: -
V: TRBV14

DNA: TGTGCCAGCAGCGATGACAGGGGAGGGACCGGGGAGCTGTTTTTT
CDR3: CASSDDRGGTGELFF
size: -
J: TRBJ2-2
D: -
V: TRBV2

DNA: TGTGCCAGCGGTCCATGGTCGCGCACAGATACGCAGTATTTT
CDR3: CASGPWSRTDTQYF
size: few
J: TRBJ2-3
D: -
V: TRBV11-3

DNA: TGTGCCAGCAGTGAATCTCCGGGAGAGGTCGACGAGCAGTACTTC
CDR3: CASSESPGEVDEQYF
size: -
J: TRBJ2-7
D: -
V: TRBV25-1

DNA: TGCGCCAGCAGCTTGGACACGGCCGGTACGCAGTATTTT
CDR3: CASSLDTAGTQYF
size: -
J: TRBJ2-3
D: -
V: TRBV5-1

DNA: TGTGCCAGCAGACCCCCGGAGCCGAGTAGCACAGATACGCAGTATTTT
CDR3: CASRPPEPSSTDTQYF
size: few
J: TRBJ2-3
D: -
V: TRBV28

DNA: TGTGCCAGCAGTTTGGGCTTAGCGGTACTAGCCAAAAACATTCAGTACTTC
CDR3: CASSLGLAVLAKNIQYF
size: -
J: TRBJ2-4
D: -
V: TRBV28

DNA: TGTGCCAGCAGGCAAGACAGGACCCACTACGAGCAGTACTTC
CDR3: CASRQDRTHYEQYF
size: few
J: TRBJ2-7
D: -
V: TRBV7-2

DNA: TGCAGCGTTGATAGAGGGTACACAGATACGCAGTATTTT
CDR3: CSVDRGYTDTQYF
size: -
J: TRBJ2-3
D: -
V: TRBV29-1

DNA: TGTGCCAGCAGTTCCACCGACAGGTACACTGAAGCTTTCTTT
CDR3: CASSSTDRYTEAFF
size: many
J: TRBJ1-1
D: -
V: TRBV12-3/TRBV12-4

DNA: TGTGCCAGCCTCGCAGGGATCTCCTACGAGCAGTACTTC
CDR3: CASLAGISYEQYF
size: -
J: TRBJ2-7
D: -
V: TRBV6-2/TRBV6-3

DNA: TGTGCCAGCAGCTTAGACCCGACACGGCAAGAGACCCAGTACTTC
CDR3: CASSLDPTRQETQYF
size: -
J: TRBJ2-5
D: -
V: TRBV7-8

DNA: TGCAGTGCTAGAGGGGGGGACAGAATGAACACTGAAGCTTTCTTT
CDR3: CSARGGDRMNTEAFF
size: -
J: TRBJ1-1
D: TRBD1
V: TRBV20-1

DNA: TGTGCCAGCAGTTACTGTACAGGTTACAATGAGCAGTTCTTC
CDR3: CASSYCTGYNEQFF
size: -
J: TRBJ2-1
D: -
V: TRBV6-2/TRBV6-3

DNA: TGCGCCAGCAGCTTGGCCGACGGGAGGAGCACAGATACGCAGTATTTT
CDR3: CASSLADGRSTDTQYF
size: few
J: TRBJ2-3
D: TRBD2
V: TRBV5-1